This note documents a single T cell receptor (beta chain) sequence. No antigen is known for it. This record belongs to a study of T cell responses to AZD1222 COVID-19 vaccine. The wider study: It was second doses at about 4 or about 12 weeks that were pooled. Study-wide points: The donors showed a predominance of white British ancestry and of females, with possible underestimation of clonal diversity.

The CDR3 length is 13 residues. CDR1 is WNHNN and CDR2 is SYGVQD in the germline V gene (reference sequence). Trimming stripped 8 bases from V and 7 bases from J, with 17 bases between. Clones were read by immunoSEQ multiplex PCR, and TCRdb kept only the in-frame ones, dropping some. This sample has about 140,000 clones, with more than 85% found just once. Sequenced material: peripheral blood, taken on day 0 of AZD1222 vaccination. The receptor was derived from an adult in good health. This chain links TRBV10-1 with TRBJ1-2; D possibly corresponds to TRBD1 (6 bases). The CDR3 sequence: CASSMDSPLGYTF. For the CDR3, the DNA is TGCGCCAGCTCCATGGACAGCCCCCTTGGCTACACCTTC.